These 5 T cell receptor beta chains were sequenced from one sample in a study of T cell changes during pregnancy in multiple sclerosis. TCRdb's copy holds only in-frame clones and misses some; the assay was immunoSEQ multiplex PCR. The sample comprises more than 20,000 clones, 85% to 95% of which are singletons, and roughly 6.1% rests with the top ten. The specimen was CD8+ T cells from peripheral blood mononuclear cells, collected in the third trimester of pregnancy. The receptors stem from a female donor with multiple sclerosis, enrolled in a pregnancy study.

The chain has TRBV19 and TRBJ1-1; TRBD1 is a possible D gene (6 bases). Germline assignment: CDR1 LNHDA and CDR2 SQIVND (reference sequence). The V gene lost 5 bases and the J gene lost 5 bases, with 18 bases spanning the gap. The CDR3 length is 15 residues. The CDR3 DNA sequence: TGTGCCAGTAGTCCCCAGGGAGGGGGAAGGACTGAAGCTTTCTTT. As protein: CASSPQGGGRTEAFF.

This chain links TRBV14 with TRBJ1-2; 7 bases agree with TRBD1. Germline V gives CDR1 SGHDN, CDR2 FVKESK. V lost 4 bases to trimming and J lost 6 bases; unmatched junction nucleotides: 11. The CDR3 extends over 15 amino acids. The CDR3 DNA follows: TGTGCCAGCAGCCCGGGGACAGTGGGGGTAGATGGCTACACCTTC. Its protein is CASSPGTVGVDGYTF.

The gene calls are TRBV2 and TRBJ2-5, with TRBD2 matching over 10 bases. The V gene end was trimmed by 3 bases and the J gene end by 0 bases; junction bases not matched to a gene: 7. The CDR3 is 17 amino acids. Germline V gene lookup returns CDR1 SNHLY and CDR2 FYNNEI. CDR3 sequence (DNA): TGTGCCAGCAGTGACCCTCTAGCGGGGGCAAACCAAGAGACCCAGTACTTC. Amino acid sequence: CASSDPLAGANQETQYF.

The V and J genes are TRBV9 and TRBJ2-7, with TRBD2 identical over 13 bases. CDR1 and CDR2 from the germline V gene are SGDLS and YYNGEE. CDR3 length: 15 residues. Trimming took 3 bases from V and 2 from J; bases not matched to a gene: 2. The CDR3 reads CASSEGLAGTYEQYF. For the CDR3, the DNA is TGTGCCAGCAGCGAGGGACTAGCGGGAACCTACGAGCAGTACTTC.

J is TRBJ1-5 and V is TRBV7-2; D gene unclear. Between the trimmed V and J ends, which lost 5 bases and 9 bases, there was a span of 14 bases. The CDR3 runs 13 residues. Germline-derived CDR1 and CDR2 are SGHTA and FQGNSA. The CDR3 loop reads CASSIPGGRPQHF. The CDR3 nucleotides read TGTGCCAGCAGCATACCCGGCGGCAGGCCCCAGCATTTT.